This T cell receptor (beta chain) was obtained from a study of cytomegalovirus exposure and HLA in healthy donors. Study findings and constraints: In a later analysis, a missense DCLRE1C variant was linked to TCR beta V- and J-gene trimming. Productive rates of about 87% or about 30% were seen for most TCR beta V segments in an earlier analysis.

In germline, CDR1 is SGHTA, CDR2 FQGTGA. V gave up 2 bases and J gave up 7 bases, with 14 bases separating them. This CDR3 spans 15 amino acids. About this clone itself: What it recognizes is unknown.

60 Vbeta and 13 Jbeta primers were used in PCR. Some clones are missing from TCRdb's copy, which holds only in-frame ones; the method was immunoSEQ multiplex PCR. The data contain 150,000 to 200,000 clones, approximately 84% of them seen just once; the ten biggest clones take up 4% to 6%. This receptor was taken from a girl aged 10 to 17 in good health and CMV-seropositive. This chain uses TRBV7-3 with TRBJ2-2; D gene ambiguous. The sample consisted of PBMCs. The CDR3 DNA sequence: TGTGCCAGCAGCTTATTTGCAAAGAGTGACGGGGAGCTGTTTTTT. It codes for CASSLFAKSDGELFF.